Described below is a single TCR beta chain sequence and its context. Its antigen is as yet unknown. The data were produced by immunoSEQ multiplex PCR, yet TCRdb's version contains in-frame clones alone and is incomplete. This table holds 9,500 to 15,000 clones, roughly 71% found once. Expansion with viral peptide pools was applied to antigen-specific CD4+ T cells by the ViraFEST assay prior to sequencing. Upon completion of approximately ten days in culture, CD4+ T cells were isolated. Participants completed two doses of the BNT162b2 or mRNA-1273 vaccine. Each culture well received approximately 2 million PBMC. These cells were then cultured in IMDM with approximately 10 IU/ml IL-2 and 7.5 to 10 ug/ml peptides. The record originates from a study of vaccination effects on CD4 cells after COVID-19. Background on the study: Post-vaccine specimens were collected at a median of 72 days following the second dose.

Findings of the study overall: Clonal contraction was marked in infection- and vaccine-induced clones late after vaccination. The vaccine-induced clones of healthy vaccinees included only 1 of 255 that cross-reacted with common cold coronaviruses.

Sequencing used CD4+ T cells from PBMCs cultured with SARS-CoV-2 spike peptides, obtained after COVID-19 vaccination. The sequence was obtained from a human donor who received a COVID-19 vaccine.

The CDR3 protein is CASMVGGAYGYTF. The CDR3 DNA reads as TGTGCCAGCATGGTAGGAGGTGCCTATGGCTACACCTTC. The gene calls are TRBV6-5 and TRBJ1-2; D uncertain. V was trimmed by 7 bases and J by 4 bases, leaving 13 bases between them. The V gene's germline CDR1 is MNHEY and CDR2 SVGAGI. This CDR3 comprises 13 residues.